This T cell receptor beta chain was captured in a study of blood T cell repertoires in COVID-19. Study-level information: Collection of acute and convalescent COVID-19 samples took place in the United States, Italy and Spain.

From germline, CDR1 is MDHEN and CDR2 SYDVKM. CDR3 length equals 14 residues. V shed 5 bases, J shed 8 bases, and the junction held 11 bases outside the gene matches. TCRdb's table, derived via immunoSEQ multiplex PCR, lists solely in-frame clones and lacks some. The sample has around 260,000 clones, roughly 88% seen once. This chain links TRBV28 with TRBJ1-2; TRBD1 aligns across 7 bases. This receptor was obtained from a woman in her 30s who had recovered from COVID-19. The specimen was PBMCs or T cells enriched from blood (not recorded which). This CDR3 reads CASSPRRRGQGYTF. Here the CDR3 DNA reads TGTGCCAGCAGTCCCCGGAGGAGGGGGCAAGGCTACACCTTC.